The clone carrying this T cell receptor (beta chain) has just a few counts. Its cognate antigen is unknown. Stated time point: newly diagnosed GD, antithyroid drugs for less than 3 months. Construction of the TCR library relied on RNA isolated from PBMCs. With iRepertoire HTBI primers and Arm-PCR of CDR3 regions, TCR beta libraries were built. TCRdb reanalysed the multiplex PCR reads using MiXCR and keeps one entry per CDR3 protein. The data contain 390,000 or so distinct CDR3 sequences, 10% to 15% of them singletons. This sample is drawn from a study of regulatory T cells in long-lasting Graves disease. V lost 0 bases and J 0 bases, leaving 9 bases between the germline ends. This CDR3 has 16 amino acids. CDR1 MGHRA and CDR2 YSYEKL come from the germline V gene. General study results and limits: New patients shared 970 or so public clonotypes, and persistent patients shared more, with about 2,700.

Separately, the same data were catalogued under a study of T cells in Graves' hyperthyroidism and ophthalmopathy. As reported in that work: HTBI primers were employed in a first-round RT-PCR of the TCR CDR3. Most clonotypes that expanded in the thyroid above 0.001 also showed up in blood.

Specimen: peripheral blood mononuclear cells (PBMCs), collected at new diagnosis, from a patient treated with antithyroid drugs. The clonotype originates from a young woman with Graves disease. This chain uses TRBV4-1 with TRBJ1-3; unclear D gene. The CDR3 region has the DNA TGCGCCAGCAGCCAAGAGCAGGCAAACTCTGGAAACACCATATATTTT. Translated: CASSQEQANSGNTIYF.